The present T cell receptor beta chain was sequenced within a study of blood T cell repertoires in COVID-19. The protocol was immunoSEQ multiplex PCR, while the TCRdb copy is restricted to in-frame clones and leaves out a portion. This table has about 320,000 clones, approximately 88% appearing once. The CDR3 is 15 residues long. Trimming took off 0 bases at V and 5 bases at J, with 12 bases between the two ends. The germline V gene has CDR1 LNHNV and CDR2 YYDKDF (reference sequence). Participants, about 18 to 100 years old, spanned fewer than 30 US areas. Donors of Cohort 3 who recovered were those that had two negative PCRs, clearance, or symptom resolution.

V is TRBV15 and J is TRBJ2-3; D unclear. The clonotype was recovered from a man aged 25 to 45 who had recovered from COVID-19. Sequences were obtained from PBMCs or T cells enriched from blood (not recorded which). The DNA for the CDR3 is TGTGCCACCAGCAGAGACCCAGTAGAGGTAGATACGCAGTATTTT. Encoded protein: CATSRDPVEVDTQYF. The full variable domain, its missing parts supplied by reference TRBV15 and TRBJ2-3, is DAMVIQNPRYQVTQFGKPVTLSCSQTLNHNVMYWYQQKSSQAPKLLFHYYDKDFNNEADTPDNFQSRRPNTSFCFLDIRSPGLGDTAMYLCATSRDPVEVDTQYFGPGTRLTVL.